Listed below are T cell receptor beta chains from one sample, sequenced in a study of cytomegalovirus exposure and HLA in healthy donors. This table comes from immunoSEQ multiplex PCR, and its TCRdb copy is limited to in-frame clones, with some not included. Of about 240,000 clones in the sample, approximately 83% are singletons; the top ten hold less than 1.5%. What was sequenced was PBMCs. Receptor source: a woman aged 30 to 39 in good health and CMV-seropositive. Both conserved end residues are part of each CDR3. D genes are given only for firm matches. The size of a clone is reported for some rows only, either as once, few or many, or as a class for expanded clones.

DNA | CDR3 | size | V | D | J
TGTGCCAGCAGCGTAGCAGGGGCGTCCTACGAGCAGTACTTC | CASSVAGASYEQYF | once | TRBV9 | - | TRBJ2-7
TGTGCCAGCAGTGAAAAGGCGGTTCGGTGGCAGCCCCAGCATTTT | CASSEKAVRWQPQHF | once | TRBV6-1 | - | TRBJ1-5
TGTGCCAGCAGTGAAAGTGGTAGATACTCGAGTGGCTACACCTTC | CASSESGRYSSGYTF | - | TRBV25-1 | - | TRBJ1-2
TGTGCCAGCAGTTACTCTACGGCGAACACCGGGGAGCTGTTTTTT | CASSYSTANTGELFF | - | TRBV6-5 | - | TRBJ2-2
TGTGCCAGCAGCCCGAGTAGGGGAAGCTCCTACAATGAGCAGTTCTTC | CASSPSRGSSYNEQFF | - | TRBV7-9 | - | TRBJ2-1
TGTGCCAGCAGCGTATCGCAGGGAACCCCCTACGAGCAGTACTTC | CASSVSQGTPYEQYF | - | TRBV9 | - | TRBJ2-7
TGTGCCTGGAGACTAGCGGGATCTCAAACGCAAGAGACCCAGTACTTC | CAWRLAGSQTQETQYF | - | TRBV30 | TRBD2 | TRBJ2-5
TGCGCCAGCAGCTTGGATATGGAGACCCAGTACTTC | CASSLDMETQYF | - | TRBV5-1 | - | TRBJ2-5
TGCGCCAGCAGCTTGGACAGCGGGATATCAGATACGCAGTATTTT | CASSLDSGISDTQYF | - | TRBV5-1 | TRBD2 | TRBJ2-3
TGTGCCAGCAGCCCCGAACGACTAGCGGGTTTAACCGGGGAGCTGTTTTTT | CASSPERLAGLTGELFF | once | TRBV11-2 | TRBD2 | TRBJ2-2
TGTGCCAGCAGGTCGGGTTTGGCTCACTCTGGAAACACCATATATTTT | CASRSGLAHSGNTIYF | - | TRBV6-8 | - | TRBJ1-3
TGTGCCAGCAGCCAAGACACGGGAGGCAAGCAAGAGACCCAGTACTTC | CASSQDTGGKQETQYF | once | TRBV4-2 | TRBD2 | TRBJ2-5
TGTGCTAGTGGTGCCCGCGGGGGTTTTAACACCGGGGAGCTGTTTTTT | CASGARGGFNTGELFF | - | TRBV12-5 | TRBD2 | TRBJ2-2
TGTGCCAGCAGCTCCAGGGACAGGGGCTATGGCTACACCTTC | CASSSRDRGYGYTF | many | TRBV7-9 | TRBD1 | TRBJ1-2
TGCAGCGTTGACACCCCAGGCGTCTCTGGGGCCAACGTCCTGACTTTC | CSVDTPGVSGANVLTF | - | TRBV29-1 | - | TRBJ2-6
TGCGCCAGCAGCTTGGACGGGACTAGCGGGAAGACCGGGGAGCTGTTTTTT | CASSLDGTSGKTGELFF | - | TRBV5-1 | TRBD2 | TRBJ2-2